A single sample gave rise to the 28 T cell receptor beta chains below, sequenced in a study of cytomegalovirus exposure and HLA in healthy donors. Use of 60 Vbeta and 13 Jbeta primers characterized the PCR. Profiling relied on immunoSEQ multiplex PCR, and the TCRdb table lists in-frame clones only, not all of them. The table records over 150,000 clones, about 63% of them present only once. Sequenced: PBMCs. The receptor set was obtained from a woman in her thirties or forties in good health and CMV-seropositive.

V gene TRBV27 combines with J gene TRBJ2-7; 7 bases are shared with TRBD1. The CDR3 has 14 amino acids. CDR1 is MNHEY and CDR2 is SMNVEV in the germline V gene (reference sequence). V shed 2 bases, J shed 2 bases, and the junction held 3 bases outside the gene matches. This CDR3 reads CASSLRGGTYEQYF. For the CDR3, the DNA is TGTGCCAGCAGTTTAAGAGGGGGCACCTACGAGCAGTACTTC.

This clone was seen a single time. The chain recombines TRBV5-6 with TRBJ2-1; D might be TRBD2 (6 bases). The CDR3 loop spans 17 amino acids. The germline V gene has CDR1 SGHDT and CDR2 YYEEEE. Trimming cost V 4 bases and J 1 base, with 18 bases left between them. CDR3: CASSPGWDLPSYNEQFF. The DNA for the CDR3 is TGTGCCAGCAGCCCGGGTTGGGACTTGCCATCCTACAATGAGCAGTTCTTC.

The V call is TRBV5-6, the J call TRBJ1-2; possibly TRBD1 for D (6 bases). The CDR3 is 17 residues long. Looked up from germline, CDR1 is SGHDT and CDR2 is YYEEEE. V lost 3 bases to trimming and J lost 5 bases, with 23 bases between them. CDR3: CASSSLWTKQGSYGYTF. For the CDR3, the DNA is TGTGCCAGCAGCTCCCTTTGGACCAAACAGGGATCTTATGGCTACACCTTC.

DNA of the CDR3: TGTGCCAGCAGCGGTGGACTAGAGCAGTTCTTC. It is translated as CASSGGLEQFF. This chain uses TRBV9 with TRBJ2-1; a weak D match, TRBD2 (6 bases). Trimming shortened V by 3 bases and J by 10 bases, and 8 bases separated the two germline ends. The CDR3 extends over 11 amino acids. Germline CDR1 reads SGDLS; CDR2 reads YYNGEE.

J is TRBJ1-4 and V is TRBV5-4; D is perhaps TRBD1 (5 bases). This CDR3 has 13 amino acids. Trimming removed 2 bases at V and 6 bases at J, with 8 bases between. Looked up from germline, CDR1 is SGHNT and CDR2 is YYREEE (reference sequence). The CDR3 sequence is CASSFGGDEKLFF. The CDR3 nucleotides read TGTGCCAGCAGCTTCGGGGGGGATGAAAAACTGTTTTTT.

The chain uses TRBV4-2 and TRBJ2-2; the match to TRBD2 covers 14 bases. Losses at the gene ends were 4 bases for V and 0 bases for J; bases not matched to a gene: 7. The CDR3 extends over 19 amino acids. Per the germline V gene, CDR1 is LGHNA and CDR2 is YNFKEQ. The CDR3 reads CASSPKGLAGATNTGELFF. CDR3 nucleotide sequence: TGTGCCAGCAGCCCAAAGGGACTAGCGGGGGCTACGAACACCGGGGAGCTGTTTTTT.

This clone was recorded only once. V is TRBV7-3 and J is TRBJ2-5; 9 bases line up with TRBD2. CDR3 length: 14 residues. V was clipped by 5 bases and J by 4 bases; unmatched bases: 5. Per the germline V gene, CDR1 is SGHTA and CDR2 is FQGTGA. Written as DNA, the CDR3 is TGTGCCAGCAGCCGTAGCGGGGGCGGAGAGACCCAGTACTTC. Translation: CASSRSGGGETQYF.

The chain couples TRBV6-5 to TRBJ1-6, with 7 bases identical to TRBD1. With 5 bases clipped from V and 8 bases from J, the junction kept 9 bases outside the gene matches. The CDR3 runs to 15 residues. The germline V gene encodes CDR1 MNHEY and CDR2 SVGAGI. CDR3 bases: TGTGCCAGCAGTCCTACGGGACAGACAGATTCACCCCTCCACTTT. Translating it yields CASSPTGQTDSPLHF.

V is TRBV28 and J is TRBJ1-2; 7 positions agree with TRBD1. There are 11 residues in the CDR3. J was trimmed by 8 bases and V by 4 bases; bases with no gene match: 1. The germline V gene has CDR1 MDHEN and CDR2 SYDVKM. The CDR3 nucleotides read TGTGCCAGCAGTTCAGGGGGAGGCTACACCTTC. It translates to CASSSGGGYTF.

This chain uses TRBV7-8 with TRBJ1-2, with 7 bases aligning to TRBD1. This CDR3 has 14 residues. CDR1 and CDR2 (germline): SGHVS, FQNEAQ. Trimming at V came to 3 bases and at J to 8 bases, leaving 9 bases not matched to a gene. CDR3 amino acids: CASSFPWAGGGYTF. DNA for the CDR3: TGTGCCAGCAGCTTTCCTTGGGCAGGGGGAGGCTACACCTTC. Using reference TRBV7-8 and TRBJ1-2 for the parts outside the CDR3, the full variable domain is GAGVSQSPRYKVAKRGQDVALRCDPISGHVSLFWYQQALGQGPEFLTYFQNEAQLDKSGLPSDRFFAERPEGSVSTLKIQRTQQEDSAVYLCASSFPWAGGGYTFGSGTRLTVV.

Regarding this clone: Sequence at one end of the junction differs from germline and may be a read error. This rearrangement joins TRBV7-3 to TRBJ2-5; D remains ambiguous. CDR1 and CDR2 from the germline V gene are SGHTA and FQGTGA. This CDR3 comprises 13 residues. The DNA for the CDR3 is TGTACCAGCAGTTTTGGGCCAAGGGAGACCCAGTACTTC. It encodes CTSSFGPRETQYF.

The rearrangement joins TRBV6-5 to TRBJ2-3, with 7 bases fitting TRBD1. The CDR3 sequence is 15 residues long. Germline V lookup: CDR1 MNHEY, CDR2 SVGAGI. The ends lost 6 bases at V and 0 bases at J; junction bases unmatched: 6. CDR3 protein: CASRFQGVSTDTQYF. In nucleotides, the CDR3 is TGTGCCAGCAGATTTCAGGGGGTGAGCACAGATACGCAGTATTTT.

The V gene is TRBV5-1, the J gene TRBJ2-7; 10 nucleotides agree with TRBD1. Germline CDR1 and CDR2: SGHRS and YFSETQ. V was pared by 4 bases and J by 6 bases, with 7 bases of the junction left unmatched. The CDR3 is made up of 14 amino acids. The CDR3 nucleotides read TGCGCCAGCAGCACGGACAGGGGGTCCCCCGAGCAGTACTTC. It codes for CASSTDRGSPEQYF.

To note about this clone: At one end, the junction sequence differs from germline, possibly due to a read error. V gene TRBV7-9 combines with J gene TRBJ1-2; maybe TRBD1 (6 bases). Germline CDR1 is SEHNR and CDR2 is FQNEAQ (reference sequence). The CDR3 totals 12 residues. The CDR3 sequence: CSSSLARGGYTF. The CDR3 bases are TGTTCCAGCAGCTTAGCCAGGGGTGGCTACACCTTC.

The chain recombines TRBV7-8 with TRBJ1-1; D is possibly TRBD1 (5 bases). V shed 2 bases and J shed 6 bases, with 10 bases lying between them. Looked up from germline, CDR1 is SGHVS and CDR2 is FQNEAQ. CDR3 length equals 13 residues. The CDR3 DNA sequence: TGTGCCAGCAGCTTACAGGGCGGGGCTGAAGCTTTCTTT. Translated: CASSLQGGAEAFF.

CDR3 sequence reads: CASSFTTNEKLFF. The CDR3 region has the DNA TGTGCCAGTAGTTTTACAACTAATGAAAAACTGTTTTTT. This sequence joins TRBV19 and TRBJ1-4; D remains ambiguous. The V and J ends lost 5 bases and 0 bases respectively, with 4 bases between them. The CDR3 is 13 amino acids. Germline V gives CDR1 LNHDA, CDR2 SQIVND (reference sequence). The variable domain in full, completed from reference TRBV19 and TRBJ1-4, reads DGGITQSPKYLFRKEGQNVTLSCEQNLNHDAMYWYRQDPGQGLRLIYYSQIVNDFQKGDIAEGYSVSREKKESFPLTVTSAQKNPTAFYLCASSFTTNEKLFFGSGTQLSVL.

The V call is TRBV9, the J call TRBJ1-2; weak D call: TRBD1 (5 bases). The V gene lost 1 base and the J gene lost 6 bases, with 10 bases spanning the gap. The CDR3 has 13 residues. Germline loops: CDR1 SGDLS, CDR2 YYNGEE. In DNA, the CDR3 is TGTGCCAGCAGCGTATCCCAGGGCCATGGCTACACCTTC. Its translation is CASSVSQGHGYTF.

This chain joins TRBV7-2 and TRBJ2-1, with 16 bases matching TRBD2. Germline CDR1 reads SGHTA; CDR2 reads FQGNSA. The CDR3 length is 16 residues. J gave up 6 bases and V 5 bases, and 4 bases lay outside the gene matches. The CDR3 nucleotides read TGTGCCAGCAGCATGGGACTAGCGGGGGGGACCAATGAGCAGTTCTTC. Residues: CASSMGLAGGTNEQFF.

The CDR3 here is CASKRQPNTGELFF. Written as DNA, the CDR3 is TGTGCCAGCAAAAGACAGCCGAACACCGGGGAGCTGTTTTTT. The rearrangement links TRBV2 to TRBJ2-2; perhaps TRBD1 as D (5 bases). The CDR3 has 14 residues. Germline V gene lookup returns CDR1 SNHLY and CDR2 FYNNEI. Trimming left V 7 bases short and J 0 bases short, with 9 bases between.

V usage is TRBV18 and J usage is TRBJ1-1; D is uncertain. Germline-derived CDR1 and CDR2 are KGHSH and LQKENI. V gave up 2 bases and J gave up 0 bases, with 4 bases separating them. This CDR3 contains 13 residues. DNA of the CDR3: TGTGCCAGCTCACCAGTAATGAACACTGAAGCTTTCTTT. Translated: CASSPVMNTEAFF.

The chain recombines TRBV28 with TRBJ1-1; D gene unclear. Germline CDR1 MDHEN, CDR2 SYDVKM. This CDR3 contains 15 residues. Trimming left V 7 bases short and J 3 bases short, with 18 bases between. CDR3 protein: CASILRRGRDTEAFF. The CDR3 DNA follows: TGTGCCAGCATCTTGCGGAGAGGCCGGGACACTGAAGCTTTCTTT.

CDR3 in amino acids: CASSVAAGLGETQYF. The CDR3 DNA sequence: TGTGCCAGCAGCGTAGCTGCAGGGTTGGGAGAGACCCAGTACTTC. The rearrangement links TRBV9 to TRBJ2-5; TRBD1 might be the D (5 bases). The germline V gene encodes CDR1 SGDLS and CDR2 YYNGEE. V was pared by 0 bases and J by 4 bases, with 13 bases between. The CDR3 totals 15 residues.

The CDR3 DNA follows: TGTGCCAGCAGCTTAGTGAGTGGACTAGCGGGGGCAGATACGCAGTATTTT. Protein product: CASSLVSGLAGADTQYF. The chain combines TRBV7-2 with TRBJ2-3; 13 nucleotides line up with TRBD2. The trim removed 1 base at V and 4 bases at J, leaving 5 bases unmatched. This CDR3 region has 17 residues. Germline CDR1 is SGHTA and CDR2 is FQGNSA.

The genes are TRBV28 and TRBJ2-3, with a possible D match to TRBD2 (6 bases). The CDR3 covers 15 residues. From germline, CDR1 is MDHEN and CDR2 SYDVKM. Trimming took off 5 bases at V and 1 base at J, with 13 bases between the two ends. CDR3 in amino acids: CASSPDYLRTDTQYF. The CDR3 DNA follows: TGTGCCAGCAGTCCGGACTACCTCCGCACAGATACGCAGTATTTT. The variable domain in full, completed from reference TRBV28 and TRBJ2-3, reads DVKVTQSSRYLVKRTGEKVFLECVQDMDHENMFWYRQDPGLGLRLIYFSYDVKMKEKGDIPEGYSVSREKKERFSLILESASTNQTSMYLCASSPDYLRTDTQYFGPGTRLTVL.

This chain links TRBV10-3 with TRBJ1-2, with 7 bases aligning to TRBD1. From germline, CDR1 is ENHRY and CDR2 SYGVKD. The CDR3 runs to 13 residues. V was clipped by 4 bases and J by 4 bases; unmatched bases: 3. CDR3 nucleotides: TGTGCCATCAGTGCGGACAGGTCCTATGGCTACACCTTC. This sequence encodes CAISADRSYGYTF.

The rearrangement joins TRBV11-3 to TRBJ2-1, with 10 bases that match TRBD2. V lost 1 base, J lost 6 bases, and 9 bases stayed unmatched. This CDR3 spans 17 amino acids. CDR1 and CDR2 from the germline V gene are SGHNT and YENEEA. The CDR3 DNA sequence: TGTGCCAGCAGCTTAGCCCTCCTAGCGGGAGACCCCAATGAGCAGTTCTTC. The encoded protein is CASSLALLAGDPNEQFF.

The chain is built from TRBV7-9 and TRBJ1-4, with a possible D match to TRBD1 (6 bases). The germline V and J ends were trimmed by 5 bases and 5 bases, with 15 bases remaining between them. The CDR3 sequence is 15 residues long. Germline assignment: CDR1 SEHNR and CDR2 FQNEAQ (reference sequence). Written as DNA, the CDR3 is TGTGCCAGCAGCCAAGAGACAGGCGGAAATGAAAAACTGTTTTTT. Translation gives CASSQETGGNEKLFF.

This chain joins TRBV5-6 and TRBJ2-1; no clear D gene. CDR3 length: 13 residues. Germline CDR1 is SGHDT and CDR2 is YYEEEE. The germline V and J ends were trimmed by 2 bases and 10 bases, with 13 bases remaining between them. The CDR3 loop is CASSFNPLREQFF. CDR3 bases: TGTGCCAGCAGCTTCAATCCCCTCAGGGAGCAGTTCTTC.